These 6 T cell receptor beta chains share one sample of origin, sequenced in a study of cytomegalovirus exposure and HLA in healthy donors. Primers included in the PCR were 60 Vbeta and 13 Jbeta primers. This table comes from immunoSEQ multiplex PCR, and its TCRdb copy is limited to in-frame clones, with some not included. The sample features 40,000 to 55,000 clones, with about 6% in its top ten. Sequencing was carried out using PBMCs. The receptors were sampled from a male donor in good health and CMV-seropositive.

V gene TRBV4-3 combines with J gene TRBJ2-7; D is possibly TRBD1 (6 bases). Germline V gene data show CDR1 as LGHNA and CDR2 as YSLEER. The length of the CDR3 is 16 residues. V lost 0 bases to trimming and J lost 2 bases, with 14 bases between them. The DNA for the CDR3 is TGCGCCAGCAGCCAAGATGGGGGCAGTGCGACCTACGAGCAGTACTTC. Protein: CASSQDGGSATYEQYF.

The chain joins TRBV14 to TRBJ1-1; the match to TRBD1 covers 7 bases. V trimming: 2 bases; J trimming: 8 bases; junction bases outside the gene matches: 8. The CDR3 has 14 residues. Looked up from germline, CDR1 is SGHDN and CDR2 is FVKESK. The CDR3 sequence: CASSQLGGGQEAFF. CDR3 nucleotide sequence: TGTGCCAGCAGCCAACTCGGGGGGGGACAGGAAGCTTTCTTT.

V and J are TRBV6-5 and TRBJ1-2, with a possible D match to TRBD1 (5 bases). The germline V and J ends were trimmed by 0 bases and 1 base, with 9 bases remaining between them. CDR3 length: 15 amino acids. The germline V gene encodes CDR1 MNHEY and CDR2 SVGAGI. The DNA of the CDR3 is TGTGCCAGCAGTTACTCGGAGGGGAATAACTATGGCTACACCTTC. It yields the protein CASSYSEGNNYGYTF.

The chain is built from TRBV29-1 and TRBJ1-4, with D tentatively TRBD1 (6 bases). CDR3 size: 15 residues. Trimming stripped 4 bases from V and 7 bases from J, with 19 bases between. The germline V gene has CDR1 SQVTM and CDR2 ANQGSEA. This CDR3 is CSVGDTKRRSEKLFF. DNA for the CDR3: TGCAGCGTTGGGGACACGAAGAGGAGAAGTGAAAAACTGTTTTTT.

This chain links TRBV9 with TRBJ2-3, with 10 bases that match TRBD2. V trimming: 0 bases; J trimming: 4 bases; junction bases outside the gene matches: 5. CDR3 length equals 16 residues. Germline V gene sequence: CDR1 SGDLS, CDR2 YYNGEE. The CDR3 is CASSVDSGGAADTQYF. The CDR3, as DNA: TGTGCCAGCAGCGTAGACAGCGGGGGGGCAGCAGATACGCAGTATTTT. The full variable domain, in which reference TRBV9 and TRBJ2-3 provide the parts outside the CDR3, is DSGVTQTPKHLITATGQRVTLRCSPRSGDLSVYWYQQSLDQGLQFLIQYYNGEERAKGNILERFSAQQFPDLHSELNLSSLELGDSALYFCASSVDSGGAADTQYFGPGTRLTVL.

The chain has TRBV4-3 and TRBJ1-2; possible D gene TRBD1, 5 bases. Germline V gives CDR1 LGHNA, CDR2 YSLEER. CDR3 length: 13 amino acids. V was clipped by 3 bases and J by 7 bases, with 12 bases between them. The CDR3 sequence is CASSQGEGFGYTF. For the CDR3, the DNA is TGCGCCAGCAGCCAGGGGGAGGGGTTTGGCTACACCTTC.